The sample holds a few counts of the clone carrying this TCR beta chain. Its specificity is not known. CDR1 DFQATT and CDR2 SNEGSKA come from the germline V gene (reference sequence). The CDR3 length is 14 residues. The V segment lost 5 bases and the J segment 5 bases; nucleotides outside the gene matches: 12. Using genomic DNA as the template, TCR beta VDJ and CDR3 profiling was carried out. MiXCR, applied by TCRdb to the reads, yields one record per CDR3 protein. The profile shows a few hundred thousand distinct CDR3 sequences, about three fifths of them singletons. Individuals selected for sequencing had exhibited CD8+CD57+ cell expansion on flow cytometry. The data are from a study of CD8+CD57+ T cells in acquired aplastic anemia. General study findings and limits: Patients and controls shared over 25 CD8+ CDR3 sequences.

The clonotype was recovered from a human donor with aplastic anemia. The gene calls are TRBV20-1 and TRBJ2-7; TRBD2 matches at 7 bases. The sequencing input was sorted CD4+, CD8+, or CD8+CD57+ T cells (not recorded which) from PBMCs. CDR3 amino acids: CSAGSGKGYDEQYF. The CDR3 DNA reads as TGCAGTGCTGGCAGCGGGAAAGGGTACGACGAGCAGTACTTC.